The source of this T cell receptor beta chain is a study of identical twins. Notes on this clonotype: What it binds is unknown.

V was shortened by 4 bases and J by 8 bases, with 20 bases between the two germline ends. CDR1 is DFQATT, CDR2 SNEGSKA, per germline (reference sequence). This CDR3 contains 14 residues. Unique molecular identifiers were present on the cDNA, and a universal primer site came from template switching. In TCRdb, the 5' RACE reads were re-called with MiXCR into one record per CDR3 protein. The sample lists roughly 470,000 distinct CDR3 sequences; roughly an eighth were seen once. Study-level findings and limits: Conclusions were drawn cross-sectionally by statistical analysis, without following the same donors.

This sample also appeared in a second study, on yellow fever vaccine responses in identical twins.

Sequencing was done on a sample of CD4+ T cells sorted from blood. The receptor was derived from a woman between 18 and 30 years old in good health. The genes are TRBV20-1 and TRBJ1-2; D may be TRBD1 (6 bases). CDR3 sequence (DNA): TGCAGTGCTAATCACCCGAGGGGGGCGCAGGGCTACACCTTC. Translated, it gives CSANHPRGAQGYTF.